This T cell receptor (beta chain) was recovered during a study of metastatic and nonmetastatic thyroid tumors. General study results and limits: In blood and tumor, TCR beta diversity was reportedly significantly higher in malignant thyroid tumors than in benign nodules.

Authors' analysis steps: What underpinned the distant-metastasis classifier for papillary thyroid cancer was the set of CDR3 differences across clinicopathological groups. TCRdb reanalyzed the PCR reads via MiXCR. These V and J calls originate from TCRdb's pipeline instead of the authors' own analysis. The repertoire holds under 45,000 clones, with under 20% as singletons. V lost 7 bases to trimming and J lost 0 bases, with 11 bases between them. Germline loops: CDR1 SNHLY, CDR2 FYNNEI. The CDR3 is 14 residues long. Until they underwent thyroid surgery, no patient had received any treatment. There are many counts of this clone. Its matching antigen is unknown.

This TCR was recovered from a female donor with papillary thyroid cancer or a benign thyroid nodule (not recorded which). Some clones in this sample may be carry-over from other donors' samples. The specimen sequenced was tumor tissue. The chain recombines TRBV2 with TRBJ2-3; D is undetermined. CDR3 amino acids: CASKVRLSTDTQYF. The CDR3 DNA reads as TGTGCCAGCAAGGTCCGGCTAAGCACAGATACGCAGTATTTT.